These 21 T cell receptor beta chains share one sample of origin, sequenced in a study of blood T cell repertoires in COVID-19 (dated by TCRdb to about 2020). Libraries were made using the immunoSEQ multiplex PCR assay. TCRdb mirrors the immuneACCESS table, restricted to in-frame sequences. Some clones are absent from its copies; in checked studies, under half trace to an unresolved V gene, and the reason for the others is unknown. Here the sample has around 160,000 clones; around 82% occur a single time. The ten largest clonotypes hold 10% to 15% of the sample. The sequenced material came from peripheral blood. Source of these receptors: a man in his fifties or sixties with active or convalescent COVID-19.

This clone was seen more than once but under ten times. CDR3 loop: CASSQDYVNTEAFF. The CDR3 nucleotides are TGTGCCAGCAGCCAAGATTATGTGAACACTGAAGCTTTCTTT. The chain employs TRBV14 and TRBJ1-1; D call uncertain. Germline CDR1 and CDR2: SGHDN and FVKESK. V lost 0 bases and J 0 bases, leaving 5 bases between the germline ends. The CDR3 sequence is 14 residues long.

V gene TRBV27 combines with J gene TRBJ1-2, with a possible D match to TRBD1 (6 bases). Germline CDR1 and CDR2: MNHEY and SMNVEV (reference sequence). The CDR3 is 14 residues long. Trimming removed 5 bases at V and 7 bases at J, with 17 bases between. The CDR3 bases are TGTGCCAGCAGTCTAACCGGGACAAAGTCTGGCTACACCTTC. Its protein product is CASSLTGTKSGYTF.

J is TRBJ1-1 and V is TRBV6-5; D remains ambiguous. The V end was cut by 2 bases, the J end by 6 bases, with 10 bases between. CDR1 MNHEY and CDR2 SVGAGI come from the germline V gene. This CDR3 region has 13 residues. CDR3 sequence: CASSYAGRAEAFF. CDR3 bases: TGTGCCAGCAGTTACGCCGGTCGGGCTGAAGCTTTCTTT.

The rearrangement links TRBV30 to TRBJ1-5; no clear D gene. The ends were cut back, 3 bases at V and 4 bases at J, with 13 bases in the middle. The CDR3 consists of 14 residues. Germline CDR1 and CDR2: GTSNPN and SVGIG (reference sequence). CDR3 region: CAWSAVRVNQPQHF. The DNA for the CDR3 is TGTGCCTGGAGCGCTGTCCGAGTAAATCAGCCCCAGCATTTT.

This clone was seen only once. The chain joins TRBV19 to TRBJ1-3, with unresolved D. The CDR3 covers 15 residues. CDR1 is LNHDA and CDR2 is SQIVND in the germline V gene (reference sequence). The germline V and J ends were trimmed by 7 bases and 4 bases, with 17 bases remaining between them. The CDR3 loop reads CASTTPGVTGNTIYF. The CDR3 DNA sequence: TGTGCCAGTACGACCCCGGGTGTTACAGGAAACACCATATATTTT. Looking up the rest from reference TRBV19 and TRBJ1-3 gives the full variable domain: DGGITQSPKYLFRKEGQNVTLSCEQNLNHDAMYWYRQDPGQGLRLIYYSQIVNDFQKGDIAEGYSVSREKKESFPLTVTSAQKNPTAFYLCASTTPGVTGNTIYFGEGSWLTVV.

The chain has TRBV6-8 and TRBJ1-1; weak D call: TRBD1 (5 bases). The CDR3 is 14 residues long. Trimming removed 7 bases at V and 7 bases at J, with 19 bases between. Germline CDR1 reads MNHGY; CDR2 reads SAAAGT. The CDR3 DNA is TGTGCCAGCACCTCAGGGCAAGCCCCGCTTGAAGCTTTCTTT. This translates into CASTSGQAPLEAFF.

The genes are TRBV28 and TRBJ2-1; TRBD2 matches at 7 bases. Per the germline V gene, CDR1 is MDHEN and CDR2 is SYDVKM. With V trimmed by 4 bases and J by 9 bases, 9 bases remained unmatched. The CDR3 length is 14 residues. The CDR3 loop reads CASSSRPTSSEQFF. The DNA of the CDR3 is TGTGCCAGCAGTTCCCGTCCGACTAGCAGTGAGCAGTTCTTC.

Here the CDR3 reads CSASGRLAGSTDTQYF. CDR3 coding DNA: TGCAGTGCTAGTGGGAGACTAGCGGGGAGCACAGATACGCAGTATTTT. The V gene is TRBV20-1, the J gene TRBJ2-3; TRBD2 aligns across 11 bases. J was trimmed by 0 bases and V by 3 bases; bases with no gene match: 5. CDR3 size: 16 residues. Germline lookup yields CDR1 DFQATT and CDR2 SNEGSKA (reference sequence).

This clone was recorded a few times. The CDR3 DNA reads as TGCAGTGCTGATAAAGCCTATGAGCAGTTCTTC. Its translation is CSADKAYEQFF. This chain joins TRBV20-1 and TRBJ2-1; no clear D gene. V was clipped by 5 bases and J by 8 bases, with 10 bases between them. The CDR3 has 11 residues. Germline V gene data show CDR1 as DFQATT and CDR2 as SNEGSKA (reference sequence).

This clone was recorded once. J is TRBJ2-3 and V is TRBV12-3 or TRBV12-4, with unresolved D. The CDR3 contains 11 residues. Between the trimmed V and J ends, which lost 5 bases and 5 bases, there was a span of 5 bases. CDR3 coding DNA: TGTGCCAGCAGTGCCAGAGATACGCAGTATTTT. Amino acid sequence: CASSARDTQYF.

The rearrangement joins TRBV18 to TRBJ2-7; D remains ambiguous. V was trimmed by 2 bases and J by 3 bases, leaving 11 bases between them. The CDR3 spans 14 residues. Germline V lookup: CDR1 KGHSH, CDR2 LQKENI. The DNA for the CDR3 is TGTGCCAGCTCACCAAGCAATCTCGGCTACGAGCAGTACTTC. The encoded protein is CASSPSNLGYEQYF.

This clone has only one observation. The CDR3 region has the DNA TGTGCCAGCAGGCTTACCGGGACAGGGGTGGTTACTAATGAAAAACTGTTTTTT. It yields the protein CASRLTGTGVVTNEKLFF. The V gene is TRBV7-8, the J gene TRBJ1-4; 10 nucleotides match TRBD1. V shed 6 bases, J shed 2 bases, and the junction held 12 bases outside the gene matches. This CDR3 has 18 residues. Germline CDR1 reads SGHVS; CDR2 reads FQNEAQ.

The CDR3 coding sequence is TGTGCCAGCAGCTTCCTCGATGAGCAGTTCTTC. It yields the protein CASSFLDEQFF. The rearrangement links TRBV11-1 to TRBJ2-1, with D unresolved. The V end lost 3 bases, the J end lost 8 bases, and 5 bases lay between the germline ends. Germline V gene sequence: CDR1 SGHAT, CDR2 FQDESV (reference sequence). The CDR3 has 11 amino acids.

The gene calls are TRBV6-5 and TRBJ1-1, with 11 positions matching TRBD1. The V gene end was trimmed by 11 bases and the J gene end by 5 bases; junction bases not matched to a gene: 7. The germline gives CDR1 MNHEY, CDR2 SVGAGI. The CDR3 covers 13 residues. The CDR3 DNA is TGTGCCGGCGGACAGGGGGCGAGGACTGAAGCTTTCTTT. Its translation: CAGGQGARTEAFF.

In its sample, this clone was seen a few times. The V call is TRBV7-3, the J call TRBJ2-3; the match to TRBD2 covers 8 bases. The CDR3 covers 15 residues. Trimming took 1 base from V and 4 from J; bases not matched to a gene: 4. Germline assignment: CDR1 SGHTA and CDR2 FQGTGA. The CDR3 DNA follows: TGTGCCAGCAGCTTAATGACGGGAGGGGCAGATACGCAGTATTTT. It encodes CASSLMTGGADTQYF.

The CDR3 spells CASSEQAGIPTGELFF. The CDR3 DNA sequence: TGCGCCAGCAGTGAGCAGGCGGGGATACCTACCGGGGAGCTGTTTTTT. V is TRBV10-1 and J is TRBJ2-2, with TRBD2 as a possible D gene (6 bases). V lost 2 bases and J lost 5, with 15 bases in between. From germline, CDR1 is WNHNN and CDR2 SYGVQD (reference sequence). The CDR3 length is 16 residues.

The sample holds many counts of this clone. The rearrangement joins TRBV7-9 to TRBJ1-2; TRBD1 might be the D (5 bases). In germline, CDR1 is SEHNR, CDR2 FQNEAQ (reference sequence). The V end was cut by 5 bases, the J end by 3 bases, with 16 bases between. CDR3 length equals 15 residues. The CDR3 DNA reads as TGTGCCAGCAGCCCCCATGGGGGGAGAGACTATGGCTACACCTTC. Amino acid sequence: CASSPHGGRDYGYTF. Full variable domain (outside the CDR3, taken from reference TRBV7-9 and TRBJ1-2): DTGVSQNPRHKITKRGQNVTFRCDPISEHNRLYWYRQTLGQGPEFLTYFQNEAQLEKSRLLSDRFSAERPKGSFSTLEIQRTEQGDSAMYLCASSPHGGRDYGYTFGSGTRLTVV.

CDR3 in amino acids: CAISPGLAGETQYF. CDR3 nucleotide sequence: TGTGCCATCAGCCCCGGACTAGCAGGAGAGACCCAGTACTTC. The chain has TRBV10-3 and TRBJ2-5; 8 bases fit TRBD2. The CDR3 is made up of 14 amino acids. Germline V CDR1 and CDR2: ENHRY, SYGVKD. J gave up 4 bases and V 6 bases, and 7 bases lay outside the gene matches.

The chain recombines TRBV15 with TRBJ2-7; unclear D gene. This CDR3 spans 15 amino acids. V dropped 0 bases and J dropped 5 bases, with 14 bases sitting between them. From germline, CDR1 is LNHNV and CDR2 YYDKDF (reference sequence). DNA of the CDR3: TGTGCCACCAGCAGAGATTCGAGAGAGGCGGACGAGCAGTACTTC. Its translation: CATSRDSREADEQYF. The whole variable domain, remainder taken from reference TRBV15 and TRBJ2-7, is DAMVIQNPRYQVTQFGKPVTLSCSQTLNHNVMYWYQQKSSQAPKLLFHYYDKDFNNEADTPDNFQSRRPNTSFCFLDIRSPGLGDTAMYLCATSRDSREADEQYFGPGTRLTVT.

CDR3 region: CASNSGGSYQPQHF. CDR3 nucleotides: TGTGCCAGCAATTCAGGGGGCTCGTATCAGCCCCAGCATTTT. The chain couples TRBV28 to TRBJ1-5; TRBD1 matches at 8 bases. The CDR3 spans 14 residues. Looked up from germline, CDR1 is MDHEN and CDR2 is SYDVKM. V lost 7 bases, J lost 5 bases, and 7 bases stayed unmatched.

This rearrangement joins TRBV5-1 to TRBJ1-4, with D perhaps TRBD1 (6 bases). CDR1 is SGHRS and CDR2 is YFSETQ in the germline V gene. The CDR3 runs 16 residues. Between the trimmed V and J ends, which lost 0 bases and 7 bases, there was a span of 16 bases. The CDR3 nucleotides read TGCGCCAGCAGCTTGGTCGCGGCAGGGGCATCTGAAAAACTGTTTTTT. It is translated as CASSLVAAGASEKLFF.